The present TCR beta chain was sequenced within a study of PD-1 blockade in mismatch repair-deficient tumors. General observations from the study: Tumor-resident clones, often absent from pretreatment blood, expanded after pembrolizumab and then contracted.

The CDR3 is made up of 13 amino acids. Germline-derived CDR1 and CDR2 are SGHKS and YYEKEE (reference sequence). Trimming stripped 0 bases from V and 11 bases from J, with 14 bases between. Using immunoSEQ multiplex PCR, the repertoire was profiled, and TCRdb retains in-frame clones only, with some absent. The sample contains roughly 120,000 clones, approximately 91% of which appear only once. PCR or immunohistochemistry showed mismatch repair deficiency in every enrolled patient. The TCR-sequenced patients were a few responders to pembrolizumab. Details on this clone: The antigen remains unidentified.

The chain links TRBV5-5 to TRBJ1-1; D remains ambiguous. The material sequenced was peripheral blood, taken approximately 72 weeks after starting pembrolizumab. The source of this sequence is an adult with mismatch repair-deficient cancer. The CDR3 region is CASSLGTTTVAFF. CDR3 nucleotide sequence: TGTGCCAGCAGCTTGGGAACCACGACGGTGGCTTTCTTT.